One sample yielded the 16 T cell receptor beta chains listed below, sequenced in a study of blood T cell repertoires in COVID-19. Clones were read by immunoSEQ multiplex PCR, and TCRdb kept only the in-frame ones, dropping some. The data show about 95,000 clones, with around 90% seen just once and about 4.8% held by the top ten. Material for sequencing was peripheral blood. Receptor source: a man aged 55 to 70 with COVID-19, enrolled during active disease.

This clone was detected once. This rearrangement joins TRBV11-3 to TRBJ1-1, with 8 bases aligning to TRBD1. The germline V gene has CDR1 SGHNT and CDR2 YENEEA. The J segment lost 2 bases and the V segment lost 5 bases, leaving 7 bases of the junction unmatched. This CDR3 has 15 amino acids. CDR3: CASSRQTGVNTEAFF. The CDR3 region has the DNA TGTGCCAGCAGCCGACAGACAGGGGTAAACACTGAAGCTTTCTTT. Filled out from reference TRBV11-3 and TRBJ1-1, the complete variable domain reads EAGVVQSPRYKIIEKKQPVAFWCNPISGHNTLYWYLQNLGQGPELLIRYENEEAVDDSQLPKDRFSAERLKGVDSTLKIQPAELGDSAVYLCASSRQTGVNTEAFFGQGTRLTVV.

This clone is a singleton in its sample. The rearrangement links TRBV2 to TRBJ1-1, with 7 bases that match TRBD1. Germline lookup yields CDR1 SNHLY and CDR2 FYNNEI. This CDR3 has 14 residues. The V gene end was trimmed by 8 bases and the J gene end by 0 bases; junction bases not matched to a gene: 6. CDR3 nucleotides: TGTGCCAGCGGTCGGGACAGTATGAACACTGAAGCTTTCTTT. Its translation: CASGRDSMNTEAFF.

The chain employs TRBV30 and TRBJ1-6; TRBD1 might be the D (6 bases). The CDR3 loop spans 15 amino acids. Germline lookup yields CDR1 GTSNPN and CDR2 SVGIG (reference sequence). Trimming left V 1 base short and J 13 bases short, with 20 bases between. The CDR3 bases are TGTGCCTGGAGTGCCGGGAAACAGGGAGGGGTGCCCCTCCACTTT. Amino acids: CAWSAGKQGGVPLHF. The full variable domain, in which reference TRBV30 and TRBJ1-6 provide the parts outside the CDR3, is SQTIHQWPATLVQPVGSPLSLECTVEGTSNPNLYWYRQAAGRGLQLLFYSVGIGQISSEVPQNLSASRPQDRQFILSSKKLLLSDSGFYLCAWSAGKQGGVPLHFGNGTRLTVT.

In DNA, the CDR3 is TGTGCCAGCAGCTTAGATACGGGGACTGAAGCTTTCTTT. Its protein product is CASSLDTGTEAFF. The chain recombines TRBV7-9 with TRBJ1-1; no clear D gene. The length of the CDR3 is 13 residues. Trimming stripped 1 base from V and 5 bases from J, with 8 bases between. Per the germline V gene, CDR1 is SEHNR and CDR2 is FQNEAQ (reference sequence).

The chain employs TRBV29-1 and TRBJ2-7; 7 bases are shared with TRBD2. Germline values: CDR1 SQVTM, CDR2 ANQGSEA. The length of the CDR3 is 13 residues. J gave up 5 bases and V 4 bases, and 8 bases lay outside the gene matches. CDR3 region: CSVGGRAGDEQYF. The CDR3, as DNA: TGCAGCGTTGGGGGGAGGGCTGGCGACGAGCAGTACTTC.

The genes are TRBV18 and TRBJ1-1; the match to TRBD1 covers 8 bases. This CDR3 is built from 13 residues. Trimming at V came to 5 bases and at J to 6 bases, leaving 5 bases not matched to a gene. Germline values: CDR1 KGHSH, CDR2 LQKENI. The CDR3 loop is CASSGQGGAEAFF. As DNA, the CDR3 is TGTGCCAGCTCAGGACAGGGCGGGGCTGAAGCTTTCTTT.

J is TRBJ2-1 and V is TRBV18; 10 positions match TRBD1. With V trimmed by 3 bases and J by 6 bases, 8 bases remained unmatched. The CDR3 contains 16 residues. Germline V lookup: CDR1 KGHSH, CDR2 LQKENI. CDR3 nucleotide sequence: TGTGCCAGCTCACCGATCGGGACAGGGGAGATCAATGAGCAGTTCTTC. Protein product: CASSPIGTGEINEQFF.

V usage is TRBV10-1 and J usage is TRBJ2-3; D ambiguous. CDR1 and CDR2 (germline): WNHNN, SYGVQD (reference sequence). This CDR3 has 16 amino acids. V dropped 2 bases and J dropped 4 bases, with 16 bases sitting between them. The CDR3 loop is CASSETRNPGADTQYF. CDR3 nucleotide sequence: TGCGCCAGCAGTGAGACCAGAAATCCCGGAGCAGATACGCAGTATTTT.

The V gene is TRBV5-4, the J gene TRBJ2-5; 9 bases agree with TRBD2. CDR3 length equals 16 residues. The V gene end was trimmed by 4 bases and the J gene end by 5 bases; junction bases not matched to a gene: 12. Germline V gene sequence: CDR1 SGHNT, CDR2 YYREEE (reference sequence). CDR3 sequence reads: CASSPTAAGGPETQYF. The CDR3, as DNA: TGTGCCAGCAGCCCGACCGCCGCGGGAGGGCCCGAGACCCAGTACTTC.

The V call is TRBV15, the J call TRBJ2-1; 10 bases match TRBD1. Germline trimming cut 2 bases from V and 3 bases from J; bases unmatched to any gene: 4. CDR1 is LNHNV, CDR2 YYDKDF, per germline (reference sequence). CDR3 length: 16 amino acids. The CDR3 sequence: CATSRFGQGGYNEQFF. The DNA for the CDR3 is TGTGCCACCAGCAGATTCGGACAGGGGGGCTACAATGAGCAGTTCTTC.

This rearrangement joins TRBV24-1 to TRBJ2-2; D might be TRBD1 (6 bases). The CDR3 contains 14 residues. Germline V gives CDR1 KGHDR, CDR2 SFDVKD. With 5 bases removed from V and 6 bases from J, the gap between germline ends came to 12 bases. The CDR3 bases are TGTGCCACCAGTGTCCCGTCAGGGGCCGGGGAGCTGTTTTTT. Translation gives CATSVPSGAGELFF.

There are a few counts of this clone. Other DNA sequences from this sample encode an identical CDR3 as well. This rearrangement joins TRBV5-4 to TRBJ2-1; TRBD2 matches 8 bases. Germline CDR1 and CDR2: SGHNT and YYREEE (reference sequence). The J segment lost 2 bases and the V segment lost 0 bases, leaving 1 base of the junction unmatched. CDR3 length equals 15 residues. CDR3 loop: CASSLVAGPYNEQFF. The CDR3 DNA reads as TGTGCCAGCAGCTTGGTAGCGGGACCCTACAATGAGCAGTTCTTC.

The CDR3 spells CASSLGGGNEKLFF. Written as DNA, the CDR3 is TGCGCCAGCAGCTTGGGTGGGGGCAATGAAAAACTGTTTTTT. The chain combines TRBV5-1 with TRBJ1-4, with D perhaps TRBD1 (6 bases). Trimming pared 0 bases from V and 5 bases from J, leaving 8 bases between. Germline loops: CDR1 SGHRS, CDR2 YFSETQ. This CDR3 has 14 residues.

This sequence joins TRBV5-8 and TRBJ1-5; weak D call: TRBD1 (6 bases). The CDR3 is 15 amino acids. V was clipped by 5 bases and J by 0 bases, with 12 bases between them. Looked up from germline, CDR1 is SGHTS and CDR2 is YDEGEE. The CDR3 bases are TGTGCCAGCAGTTCACAGGGTTATAGCAATCAGCCCCAGCATTTT. Protein: CASSSQGYSNQPQHF.

The V and J genes are TRBV5-1 and TRBJ1-1, with a weak D call TRBD1 (5 bases). The ends were cut back, 4 bases at V and 1 base at J, with 8 bases in the middle. Germline V CDR1 and CDR2: SGHRS, YFSETQ. The CDR3 contains 13 residues. The CDR3 nucleotides read TGCGCCAGCAGCCAGGACACGAACACTGAAGCTTTCTTT. Protein: CASSQDTNTEAFF.

This clone was seen only a few times. The chain has TRBV5-1 and TRBJ2-7, with 11 bases fitting TRBD2. Germline loops: CDR1 SGHRS, CDR2 YFSETQ. Unmatched junction bases numbered 3, after V lost 1 base and J lost 6 bases. This CDR3 has 14 amino acids. CDR3 in DNA: TGCGCCAGCAGCTTGTCCCTAGCGGGAGGCGAGCAGTACTTC. Encoded protein: CASSLSLAGGEQYF.